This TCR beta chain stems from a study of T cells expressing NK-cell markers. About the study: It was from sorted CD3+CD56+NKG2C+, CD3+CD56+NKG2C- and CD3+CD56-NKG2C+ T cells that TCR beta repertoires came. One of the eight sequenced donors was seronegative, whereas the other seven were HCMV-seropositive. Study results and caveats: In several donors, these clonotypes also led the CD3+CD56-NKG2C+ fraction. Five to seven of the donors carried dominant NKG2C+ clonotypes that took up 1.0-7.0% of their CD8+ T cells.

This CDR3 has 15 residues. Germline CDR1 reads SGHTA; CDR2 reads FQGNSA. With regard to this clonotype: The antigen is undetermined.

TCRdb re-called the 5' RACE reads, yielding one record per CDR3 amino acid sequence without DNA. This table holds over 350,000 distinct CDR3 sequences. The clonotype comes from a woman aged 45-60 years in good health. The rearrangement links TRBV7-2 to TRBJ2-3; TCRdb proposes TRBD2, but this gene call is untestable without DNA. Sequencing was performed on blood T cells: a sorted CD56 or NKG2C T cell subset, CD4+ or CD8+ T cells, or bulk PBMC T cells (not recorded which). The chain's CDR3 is CASSLAGREADTQYF.